Below, 18 T cell receptor beta chains from the same sample are listed, as sequenced in a study of CD8+ T cells in alopecia areata. Once RNA had been extracted, it was reverse transcribed into cDNA to act as the sequencing template. Sequenced by immunoSEQ multiplex PCR; TCRdb stores in-frame clones only, minus some. The repertoire consists of 150,000 to 200,000 clones, with about 54% occurring once and the leading ten covering 4% to 5.5%. Sequenced input: CD4+ T cells sorted from blood. These receptors were obtained from a human donor in good health.

CDR3 in amino acids: CASSVEGVHAYDQPQHF. The CDR3 DNA sequence: TGTGCCAGCAGCGTAGAGGGGGTACACGCTTACGATCAGCCCCAGCATTTT. This chain links TRBV9 with TRBJ1-5, with D tentatively TRBD1 (6 bases). The V end was cut by 0 bases, the J end by 5 bases, with 18 bases between. CDR1 is SGDLS, CDR2 YYNGEE, per germline. This CDR3 comprises 17 residues.

The gene calls are TRBV6-5 and TRBJ2-5, with 7 bases lining up with TRBD1. J was trimmed by 5 bases and V by 0 bases; bases with no gene match: 3. This CDR3 has 14 amino acids. Germline values: CDR1 MNHEY, CDR2 SVGAGI. The DNA of the CDR3 is TGTGCCAGCAGTTACTCGGCCAGGGGGGAGACCCAGTACTTC. Translated, it gives CASSYSARGETQYF.

This clone occurred once. The chain uses TRBV5-1 and TRBJ2-3; 7 nucleotides agree with TRBD2. Germline CDR1 and CDR2: SGHRS and YFSETQ. The CDR3 has 15 amino acids. The J segment lost 0 bases and the V segment lost 1 base, leaving 2 bases of the junction unmatched. The CDR3 coding sequence is TGCGCCAGCAGCTTGCTAGCGGCTAGCACAGATACGCAGTATTTT. Residues: CASSLLAASTDTQYF.

The chain recombines TRBV5-1 with TRBJ1-1; D possibly corresponds to TRBD1 (5 bases). The ends were cut back, 0 bases at V and 5 bases at J, with 14 bases in the middle. This CDR3 contains 15 residues. In germline, CDR1 is SGHRS, CDR2 YFSETQ. Here the CDR3 reads CASSLAGPGSTEAFF. The CDR3 DNA sequence: TGCGCCAGCAGCTTGGCCGGGCCAGGGAGTACTGAAGCTTTCTTT.

J is TRBJ1-5 and V is TRBV18, with no clear D. CDR1 and CDR2 from the germline V gene are KGHSH and LQKENI. V lost 2 bases and J lost 7, with 6 bases in between. CDR3 length: 12 residues. For the CDR3, the DNA is TGTGCCAGCTCACCAGGGAACCAGCCCCAGCATTTT. Its protein product is CASSPGNQPQHF.

This clone has more than one count but fewer than ten. The rearrangement joins TRBV7-9 to TRBJ2-1; D gene unclear. CDR1 and CDR2 (germline): SEHNR, FQNEAQ (reference sequence). The CDR3 spans 12 residues. Trimming stripped 5 bases from V and 8 bases from J, with 10 bases between. CDR3 in DNA: TGTGCCAGCAGCCGTCCCAACCATGAGCAGTTCTTC. Protein product: CASSRPNHEQFF.

The V gene is TRBV28, the J gene TRBJ1-2; tentatively, D is TRBD1 (5 bases). V lost 9 bases, J lost 6 bases, and 14 bases lay in between. This CDR3 has 12 amino acids. Per germline, CDR1 MDHEN and CDR2 SYDVKM. CDR3 residues: CASYRDDDGYTF. The CDR3 coding sequence is TGTGCCAGTTACCGGGACGATGATGGCTACACCTTC.

V gene TRBV9 combines with J gene TRBJ2-2; no firm D call. The germline V and J ends were trimmed by 0 bases and 6 bases, with 9 bases remaining between them. CDR1 is SGDLS, CDR2 YYNGEE, per germline. The CDR3 consists of 14 residues. The CDR3 is CASSVAQTPGELFF. The CDR3 coding sequence is TGTGCCAGCAGCGTAGCCCAGACCCCCGGGGAGCTGTTTTTT.

This chain uses TRBV18 with TRBJ2-3; 8 nucleotides align to TRBD2. From germline, CDR1 is KGHSH and CDR2 LQKENI. Germline trimming cut 3 bases from V and 4 bases from J; bases unmatched to any gene: 9. The CDR3 runs 16 residues. CDR3 region: CASSPTSAGGSDTQYF. The CDR3 DNA reads TGTGCCAGCTCACCCACGTCGGCGGGAGGTTCAGATACGCAGTATTTT.

This clone was observed many times. This chain joins TRBV5-6 and TRBJ2-7; TRBD1 or TRBD2 may be the D gene (5 bases each). The germline V gene encodes CDR1 SGHDT and CDR2 YYEEEE. The V end lost 4 bases, the J end lost 5 bases, and 16 bases lay between the germline ends. This CDR3 has 14 residues. The CDR3 DNA follows: TGTGCCAGCAGCGCCCGGGACCCTCGGGACGAGCAGTACTTC. Protein sequence: CASSARDPRDEQYF.

V and J are TRBV18 and TRBJ2-7; 11 bases are shared with TRBD2. The CDR3 has 16 amino acids. The V gene's germline CDR1 is KGHSH and CDR2 LQKENI. Losses at the gene ends were 2 bases for V and 0 bases for J; bases not matched to a gene: 3. CDR3 protein: CASSPSGTSGSYEQYF. The DNA for the CDR3 is TGTGCCAGCTCACCATCCGGGACTAGCGGCTCCTACGAGCAGTACTTC.

The count of this clone is one. The chain uses TRBV9 and TRBJ1-2, with a weak D call TRBD1 (5 bases). V was clipped by 4 bases and J by 8 bases, with 15 bases between them. Germline V gene data show CDR1 as SGDLS and CDR2 as YYNGEE. The CDR3 spans 13 residues. The chain's CDR3 is CASSHRSFRGYTF. DNA for the CDR3: TGTGCCAGCAGCCACAGGAGCTTCAGGGGCTACACCTTC.

J is TRBJ2-6 and V is TRBV28, with D uncertain. CDR3 size: 15 residues. V lost 2 bases and J lost 1, with 6 bases in between. Per the germline V gene, CDR1 is MDHEN and CDR2 is SYDVKM. The CDR3 DNA reads as TGTGCCAGCAGTTTAGAAACGTCTGGGGCCAACGTCCTGACTTTC. It specifies CASSLETSGANVLTF.

The chain carries TRBV15 and TRBJ1-5; no clear D. Germline V gene data show CDR1 as LNHNV and CDR2 as YYDKDF (reference sequence). V lost 3 bases and J lost 0, with 6 bases in between. The CDR3 consists of 14 residues. DNA of the CDR3: TGTGCCACCAGCAGGTTAAATAGCAATCAGCCCCAGCATTTT. This translates into CATSRLNSNQPQHF.

The gene calls are TRBV6-6 and TRBJ2-7; no definite D call. This CDR3 contains 15 residues. V was trimmed by 6 bases and J by 3 bases, leaving 18 bases between them. Germline assignment: CDR1 MNHNY and CDR2 SVGAGI (reference sequence). This chain's CDR3 is CASRPSAFDRYEQYF. The CDR3, as DNA: TGTGCCAGCAGACCCTCCGCCTTCGACCGCTACGAGCAGTACTTC.

The J gene is TRBJ2-1, the V gene TRBV5-1, with 7 bases that match TRBD2. The ends lost 2 bases at V and 6 bases at J; junction bases unmatched: 5. Germline assignment: CDR1 SGHRS and CDR2 YFSETQ. The CDR3 extends over 14 amino acids. This CDR3 is CASSLGGSPNEQFF. The CDR3 DNA sequence: TGCGCCAGCAGCTTAGGCGGGAGTCCCAATGAGCAGTTCTTC.

V is TRBV2 and J is TRBJ2-2; 8 positions agree with TRBD2. The CDR3 extends over 14 amino acids. V lost 9 bases to trimming and J lost 3 bases; unmatched junction nucleotides: 6. The germline V gene has CDR1 SNHLY and CDR2 FYNNEI. DNA of the CDR3: TGTGCCAGTTCTAGCGGGCGACACACCGGGGAGCTGTTTTTT. Amino acid sequence: CASSSGRHTGELFF.

This clone was seen only a few times. This rearrangement joins TRBV5-1 to TRBJ1-3, with D hard to call. V lost 4 bases, J lost 0 bases, and 11 bases lay in between. The CDR3 length is 15 residues. Per the germline V gene, CDR1 is SGHRS and CDR2 is YFSETQ. For the CDR3, the DNA is TGCGCCAGCAGCCAGCGGGGAGACTCTGGAAACACCATATATTTT. This gives the protein CASSQRGDSGNTIYF.